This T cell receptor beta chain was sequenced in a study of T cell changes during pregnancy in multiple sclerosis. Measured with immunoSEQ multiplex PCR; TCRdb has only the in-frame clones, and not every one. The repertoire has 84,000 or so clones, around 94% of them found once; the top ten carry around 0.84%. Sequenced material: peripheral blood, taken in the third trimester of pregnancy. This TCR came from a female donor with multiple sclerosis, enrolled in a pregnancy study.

The CDR3 DNA reads as TGTGCCAGCCGCCCCTCTGTTTACTGGGACAGGGTCCACGAGCAGTACTTC. It encodes CASRPSVYWDRVHEQYF. The genes are TRBV27 and TRBJ2-7, with TRBD1 identical over 9 bases. There are 17 residues in the CDR3. CDR1 and CDR2 from the germline V gene are MNHEY and SMNVEV (reference sequence). Trimming took 8 bases from V and 5 from J; bases not matched to a gene: 19.